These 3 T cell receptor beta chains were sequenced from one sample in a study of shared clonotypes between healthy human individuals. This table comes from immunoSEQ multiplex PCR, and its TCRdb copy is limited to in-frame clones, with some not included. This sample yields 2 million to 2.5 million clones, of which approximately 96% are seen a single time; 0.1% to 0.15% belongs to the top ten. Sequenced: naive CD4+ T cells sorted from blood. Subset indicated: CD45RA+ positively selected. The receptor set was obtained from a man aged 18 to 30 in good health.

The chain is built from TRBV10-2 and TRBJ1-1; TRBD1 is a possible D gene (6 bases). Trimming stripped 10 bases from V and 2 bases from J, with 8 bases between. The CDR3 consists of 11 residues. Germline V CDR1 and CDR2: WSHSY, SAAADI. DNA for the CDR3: TGCGCCACCGGGACAAACACTGAAGCTTTCTTT. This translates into CATGTNTEAFF.

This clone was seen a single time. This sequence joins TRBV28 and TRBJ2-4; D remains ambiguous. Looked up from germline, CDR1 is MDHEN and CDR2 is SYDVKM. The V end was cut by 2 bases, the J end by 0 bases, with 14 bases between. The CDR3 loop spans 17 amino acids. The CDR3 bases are TGTGCCAGCAGTTTAAATAGGTGGCAGCTAGCCAAAAACATTCAGTACTTC. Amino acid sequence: CASSLNRWQLAKNIQYF.

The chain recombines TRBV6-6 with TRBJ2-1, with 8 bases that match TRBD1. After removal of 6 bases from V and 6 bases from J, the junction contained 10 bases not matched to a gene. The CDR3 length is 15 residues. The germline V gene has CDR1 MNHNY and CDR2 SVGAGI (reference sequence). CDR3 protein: CASSPGQGGSNEQFF. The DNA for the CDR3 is TGTGCCAGCAGCCCCGGACAGGGTGGTAGCAATGAGCAGTTCTTC.